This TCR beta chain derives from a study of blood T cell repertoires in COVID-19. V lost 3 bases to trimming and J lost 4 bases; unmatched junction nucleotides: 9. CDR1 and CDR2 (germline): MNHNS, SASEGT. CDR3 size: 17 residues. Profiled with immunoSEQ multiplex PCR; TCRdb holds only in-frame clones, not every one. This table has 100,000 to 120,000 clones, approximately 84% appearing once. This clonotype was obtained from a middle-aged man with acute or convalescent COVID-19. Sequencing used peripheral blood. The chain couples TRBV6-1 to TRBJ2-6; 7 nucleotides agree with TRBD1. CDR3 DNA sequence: TGTGCCAGCAGTGAGCTAACAGGGGTAGGAGGGGCCAACGTCCTGACTTTC. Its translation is CASSELTGVGGANVLTF.